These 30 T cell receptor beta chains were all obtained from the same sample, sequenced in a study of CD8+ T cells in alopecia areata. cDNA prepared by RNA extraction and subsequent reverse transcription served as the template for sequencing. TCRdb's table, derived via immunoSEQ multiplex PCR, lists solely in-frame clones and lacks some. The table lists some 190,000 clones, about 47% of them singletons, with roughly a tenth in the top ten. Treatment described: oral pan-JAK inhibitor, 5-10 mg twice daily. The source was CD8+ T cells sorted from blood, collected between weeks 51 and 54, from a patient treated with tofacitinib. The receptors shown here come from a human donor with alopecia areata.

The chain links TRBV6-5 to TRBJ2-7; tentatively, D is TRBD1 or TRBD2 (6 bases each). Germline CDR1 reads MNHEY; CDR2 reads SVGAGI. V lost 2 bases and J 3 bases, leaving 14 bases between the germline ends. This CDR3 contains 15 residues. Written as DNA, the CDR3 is TGTGCCAGCAGTTACCTCCGGGGGCGCGTCTACGAGCAGTACTTC. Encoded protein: CASSYLRGRVYEQYF.

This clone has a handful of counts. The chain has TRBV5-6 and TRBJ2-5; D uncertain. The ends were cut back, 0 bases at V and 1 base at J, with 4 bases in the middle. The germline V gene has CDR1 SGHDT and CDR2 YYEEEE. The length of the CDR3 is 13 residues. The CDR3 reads CASSLGSQETQYF. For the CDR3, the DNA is TGTGCCAGCAGCTTGGGCAGCCAAGAGACCCAGTACTTC. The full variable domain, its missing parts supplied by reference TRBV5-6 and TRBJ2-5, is DAGVTQSPTHLIKTRGQQVTLRCSPKSGHDTVSWYQQALGQGPQFIFQYYEEEERQRGNFPDRFSGHQFPNYSSELNVNALLLGDSALYLCASSLGSQETQYFGPGTRLLVL.

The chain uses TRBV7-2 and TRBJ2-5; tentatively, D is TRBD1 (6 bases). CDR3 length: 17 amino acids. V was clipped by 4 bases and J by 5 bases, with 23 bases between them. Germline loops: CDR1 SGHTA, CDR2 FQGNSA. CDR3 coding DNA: TGTGCCAGCAGCTCTCGAACCGGGACAATCCCTGGGGAGACCCAGTACTTC. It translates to CASSSRTGTIPGETQYF.

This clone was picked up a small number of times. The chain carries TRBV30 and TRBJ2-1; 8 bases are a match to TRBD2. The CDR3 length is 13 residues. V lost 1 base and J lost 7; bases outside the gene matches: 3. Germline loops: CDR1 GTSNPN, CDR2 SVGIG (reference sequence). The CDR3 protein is CAWSGGGHNEQFF. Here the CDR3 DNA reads TGTGCCTGGAGTGGCGGGGGGCATAATGAGCAGTTCTTC.

CDR3 amino acids: CASSFKETGELFF. CDR3 nucleotides: TGTGCCAGCAGCTTCAAAGAAACCGGGGAGCTGTTTTTT. The V and J genes are TRBV7-6 and TRBJ2-2; D ambiguous. Germline V lookup: CDR1 SGHVS, CDR2 FNYEAQ. Trimming took off 3 bases at V and 5 bases at J, with 7 bases between the two ends. The CDR3 loop spans 13 amino acids.

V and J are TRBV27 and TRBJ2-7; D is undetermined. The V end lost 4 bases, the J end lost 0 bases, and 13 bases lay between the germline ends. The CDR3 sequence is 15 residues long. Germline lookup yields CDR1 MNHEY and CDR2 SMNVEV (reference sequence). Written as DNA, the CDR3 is TGTGCCAGCAGTTCCCAAGTAAACAACTCCTACGAGCAGTACTTC. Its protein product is CASSSQVNNSYEQYF.

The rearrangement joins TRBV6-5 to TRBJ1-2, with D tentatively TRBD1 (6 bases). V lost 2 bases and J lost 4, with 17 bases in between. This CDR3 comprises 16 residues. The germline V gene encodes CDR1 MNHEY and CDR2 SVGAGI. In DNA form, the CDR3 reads TGTGCCAGCAGTTACGGCTTTGGGTGGGGGCTCTATGGCTACACCTTC. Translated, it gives CASSYGFGWGLYGYTF.

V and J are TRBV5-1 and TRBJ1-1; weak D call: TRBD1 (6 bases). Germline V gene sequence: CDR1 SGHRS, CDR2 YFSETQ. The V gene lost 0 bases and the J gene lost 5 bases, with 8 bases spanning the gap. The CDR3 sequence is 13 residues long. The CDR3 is CASSLVRGTEAFF. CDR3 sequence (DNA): TGCGCCAGCAGCTTGGTAAGGGGGACTGAAGCTTTCTTT.

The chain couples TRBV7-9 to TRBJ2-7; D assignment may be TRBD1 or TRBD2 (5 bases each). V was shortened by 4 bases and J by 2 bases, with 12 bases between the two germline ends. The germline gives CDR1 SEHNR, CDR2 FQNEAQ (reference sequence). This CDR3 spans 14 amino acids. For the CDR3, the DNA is TGTGCCAGCAGCTCCGGGACGGACCCCTACGAGCAGTACTTC. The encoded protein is CASSSGTDPYEQYF. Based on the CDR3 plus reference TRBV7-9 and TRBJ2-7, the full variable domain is DTGVSQNPRHKITKRGQNVTFRCDPISEHNRLYWYRQTLGQGPEFLTYFQNEAQLEKSRLLSDRFSAERPKGSFSTLEIQRTEQGDSAMYLCASSSGTDPYEQYFGPGTRLTVT.

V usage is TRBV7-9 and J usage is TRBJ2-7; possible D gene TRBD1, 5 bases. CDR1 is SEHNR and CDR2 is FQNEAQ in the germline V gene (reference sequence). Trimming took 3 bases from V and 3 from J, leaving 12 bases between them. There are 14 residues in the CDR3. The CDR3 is CASSLAGLGYEQYF. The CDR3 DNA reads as TGTGCCAGCAGCTTGGCAGGGTTAGGCTACGAGCAGTACTTC.

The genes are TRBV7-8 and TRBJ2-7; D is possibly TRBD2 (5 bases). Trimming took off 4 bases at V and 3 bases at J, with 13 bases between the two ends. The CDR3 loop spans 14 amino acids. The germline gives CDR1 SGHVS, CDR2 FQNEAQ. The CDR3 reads CASSYRGAVYEQYF. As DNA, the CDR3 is TGTGCCAGCAGCTACCGGGGAGCGGTCTACGAGCAGTACTTC.

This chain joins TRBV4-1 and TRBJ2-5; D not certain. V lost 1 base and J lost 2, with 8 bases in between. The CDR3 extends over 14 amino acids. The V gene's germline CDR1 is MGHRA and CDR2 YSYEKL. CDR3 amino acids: CASSQAPRQETQYF. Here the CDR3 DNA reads TGCGCCAGCAGCCAAGCCCCCAGACAAGAGACCCAGTACTTC.

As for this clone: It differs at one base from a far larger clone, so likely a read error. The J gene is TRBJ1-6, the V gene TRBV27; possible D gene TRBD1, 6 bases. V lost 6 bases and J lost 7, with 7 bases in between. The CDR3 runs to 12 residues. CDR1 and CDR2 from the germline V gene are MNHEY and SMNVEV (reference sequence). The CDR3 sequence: CASSTGNSPLHF. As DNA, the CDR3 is TGTGCCAGCAGCACAGGGAATTCACCCCTCCACTTT.

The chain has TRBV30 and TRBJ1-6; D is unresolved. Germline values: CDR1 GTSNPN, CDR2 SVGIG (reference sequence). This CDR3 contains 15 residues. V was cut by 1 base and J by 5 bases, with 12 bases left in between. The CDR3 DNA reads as TGTGCCTGGAGTGACCCGGACTGGGATAATTCACCCCTCCACTTT. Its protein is CAWSDPDWDNSPLHF.

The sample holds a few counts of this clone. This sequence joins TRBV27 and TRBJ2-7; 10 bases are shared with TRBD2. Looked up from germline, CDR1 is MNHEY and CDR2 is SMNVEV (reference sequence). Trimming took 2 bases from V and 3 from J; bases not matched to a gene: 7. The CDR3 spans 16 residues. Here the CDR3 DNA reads TGTGCCAGCAGTTTAAGGCGAGCGGGGGGGCTCTACGAGCAGTACTTC. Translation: CASSLRRAGGLYEQYF.

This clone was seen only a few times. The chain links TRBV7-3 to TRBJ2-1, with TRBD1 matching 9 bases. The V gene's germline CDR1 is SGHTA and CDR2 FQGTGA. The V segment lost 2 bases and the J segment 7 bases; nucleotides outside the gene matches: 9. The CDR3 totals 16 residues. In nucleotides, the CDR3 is TGTGCCAGCAGCTTAGGGGGACAGGGTCGGACGAATGAGCAGTTCTTC. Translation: CASSLGGQGRTNEQFF.

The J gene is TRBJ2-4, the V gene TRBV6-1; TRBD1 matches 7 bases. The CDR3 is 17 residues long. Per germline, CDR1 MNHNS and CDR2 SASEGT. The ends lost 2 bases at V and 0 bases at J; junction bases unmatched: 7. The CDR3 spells CASSERQGLLAKNIQYF. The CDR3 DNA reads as TGTGCCAGCAGTGAAAGACAGGGTCTACTAGCCAAAAACATTCAGTACTTC.

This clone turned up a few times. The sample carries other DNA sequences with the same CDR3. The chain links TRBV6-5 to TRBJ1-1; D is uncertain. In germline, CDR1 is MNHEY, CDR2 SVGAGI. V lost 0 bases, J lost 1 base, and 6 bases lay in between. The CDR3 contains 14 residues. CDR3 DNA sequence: TGTGCCAGCAGTTACTCGGAGGGGAACACTGAAGCTTTCTTT. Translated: CASSYSEGNTEAFF.

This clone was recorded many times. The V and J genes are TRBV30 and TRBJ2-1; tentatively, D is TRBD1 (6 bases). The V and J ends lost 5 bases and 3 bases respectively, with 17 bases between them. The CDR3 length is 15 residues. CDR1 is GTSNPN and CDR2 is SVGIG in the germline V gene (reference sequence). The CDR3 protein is CAWGDEDSFYNEQFF. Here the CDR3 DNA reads TGTGCCTGGGGGGACGAGGACAGTTTCTACAATGAGCAGTTCTTC.

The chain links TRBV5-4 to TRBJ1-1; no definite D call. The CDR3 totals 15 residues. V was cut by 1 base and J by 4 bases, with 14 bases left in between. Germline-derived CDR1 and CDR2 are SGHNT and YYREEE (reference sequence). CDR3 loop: CASSLIATGITEAFF. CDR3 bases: TGTGCCAGCAGCTTGATCGCAACTGGGATCACTGAAGCTTTCTTT.

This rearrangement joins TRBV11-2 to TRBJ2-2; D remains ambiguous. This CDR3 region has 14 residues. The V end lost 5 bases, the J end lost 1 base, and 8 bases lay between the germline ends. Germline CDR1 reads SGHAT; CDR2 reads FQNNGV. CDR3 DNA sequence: TGTGCCAGCAGCGCTCTAAGGAACACCGGGGAGCTGTTTTTT. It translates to CASSALRNTGELFF.

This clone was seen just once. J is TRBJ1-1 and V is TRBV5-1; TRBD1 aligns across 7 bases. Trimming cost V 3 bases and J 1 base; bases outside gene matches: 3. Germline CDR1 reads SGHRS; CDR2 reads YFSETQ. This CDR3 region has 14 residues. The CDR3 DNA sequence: TGCGCCAGCAGCTCGGGACAGAAGAACACTGAAGCTTTCTTT. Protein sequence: CASSSGQKNTEAFF.

The CDR3 spells CAWSPDSTSHSPLHF. The CDR3 bases are TGTGCCTGGAGCCCCGACTCTACAAGTCATTCACCCCTCCACTTT. The chain uses TRBV30 and TRBJ1-6; D gene ambiguous. The CDR3 is 15 residues long. The ends were cut back, 3 bases at V and 8 bases at J, with 17 bases in the middle. CDR1 is GTSNPN, CDR2 SVGIG, per germline (reference sequence).

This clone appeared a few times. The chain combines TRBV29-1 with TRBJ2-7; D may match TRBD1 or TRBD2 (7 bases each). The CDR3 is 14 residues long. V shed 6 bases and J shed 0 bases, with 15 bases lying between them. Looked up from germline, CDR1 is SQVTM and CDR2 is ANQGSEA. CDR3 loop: CSVAGGDSSYEQYF. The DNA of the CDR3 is TGCAGCGTGGCAGGGGGGGATAGCTCCTACGAGCAGTACTTC.

CDR3 coding DNA: TGTGCCAGCACCCCCATCGGGGGGCTTGAGACCCAGTACTTC. Translation gives CASTPIGGLETQYF. This sequence joins TRBV27 and TRBJ2-5; maybe TRBD2 (7 bases). Germline V gene data show CDR1 as MNHEY and CDR2 as SMNVEV (reference sequence). The V end lost 7 bases, the J end lost 5 bases, and 17 bases lay between the germline ends. This CDR3 is 14 amino acids long.

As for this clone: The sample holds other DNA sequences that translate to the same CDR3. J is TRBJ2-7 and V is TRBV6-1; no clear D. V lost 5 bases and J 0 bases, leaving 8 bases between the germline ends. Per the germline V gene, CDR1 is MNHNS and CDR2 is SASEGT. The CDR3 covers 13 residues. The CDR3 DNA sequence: TGTGCCAGCAGTAGGACGGGCTCCTACGAGCAGTACTTC. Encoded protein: CASSRTGSYEQYF.

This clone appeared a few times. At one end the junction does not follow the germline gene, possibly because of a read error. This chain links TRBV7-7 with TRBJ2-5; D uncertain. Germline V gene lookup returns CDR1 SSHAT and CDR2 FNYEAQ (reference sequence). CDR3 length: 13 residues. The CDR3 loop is CASSLSPAQTQYF. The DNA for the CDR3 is TGTGCTAGCAGCTTATCCCCTGCCCAGACCCAGTACTTC.

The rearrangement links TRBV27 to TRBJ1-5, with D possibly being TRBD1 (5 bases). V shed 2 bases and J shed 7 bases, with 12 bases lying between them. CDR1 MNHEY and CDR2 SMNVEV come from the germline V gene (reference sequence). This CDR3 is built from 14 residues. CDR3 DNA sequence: TGTGCCAGCAGTTTACTCGGGGGTCGGCAGCCCCAGCATTTT. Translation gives CASSLLGGRQPQHF.

The DNA of the CDR3 is TGTGCCAGCCTTGCGGAGCTTAGCACAGATACGCAGTATTTT. It specifies CASLAELSTDTQYF. The rearrangement links TRBV7-2 to TRBJ2-3; D unresolved. V was shortened by 8 bases and J by 0 bases, with 12 bases between the two germline ends. The CDR3 totals 14 residues. From germline, CDR1 is SGHTA and CDR2 FQGNSA.

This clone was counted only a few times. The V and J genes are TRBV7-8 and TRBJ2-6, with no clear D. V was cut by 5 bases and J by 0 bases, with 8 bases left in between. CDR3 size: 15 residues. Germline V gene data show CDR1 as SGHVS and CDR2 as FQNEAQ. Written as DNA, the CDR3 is TGTGCCAGCAGCCCGGGTAGCTCTGGGGCCAACGTCCTGACTTTC. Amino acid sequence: CASSPGSSGANVLTF.